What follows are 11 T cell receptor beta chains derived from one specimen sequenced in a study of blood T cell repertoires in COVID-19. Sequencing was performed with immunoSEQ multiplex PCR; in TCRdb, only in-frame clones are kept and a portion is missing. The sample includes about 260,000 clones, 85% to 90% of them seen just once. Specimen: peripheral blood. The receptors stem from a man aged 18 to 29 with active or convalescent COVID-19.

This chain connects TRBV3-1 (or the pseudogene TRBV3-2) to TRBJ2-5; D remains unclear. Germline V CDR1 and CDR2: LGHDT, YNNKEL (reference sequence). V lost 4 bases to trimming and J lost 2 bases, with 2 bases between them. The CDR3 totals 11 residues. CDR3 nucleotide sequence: TGTGCCAGCAGCCTACAAGAGACCCAGTACTTC. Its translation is CASSLQETQYF.

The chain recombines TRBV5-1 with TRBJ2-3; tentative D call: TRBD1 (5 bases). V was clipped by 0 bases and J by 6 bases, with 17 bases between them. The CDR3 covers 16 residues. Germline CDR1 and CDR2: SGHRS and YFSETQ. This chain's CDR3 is CASSLASRAGGDTQYF. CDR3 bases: TGCGCCAGCAGCTTGGCCTCCAGGGCCGGTGGGGATACGCAGTATTTT.

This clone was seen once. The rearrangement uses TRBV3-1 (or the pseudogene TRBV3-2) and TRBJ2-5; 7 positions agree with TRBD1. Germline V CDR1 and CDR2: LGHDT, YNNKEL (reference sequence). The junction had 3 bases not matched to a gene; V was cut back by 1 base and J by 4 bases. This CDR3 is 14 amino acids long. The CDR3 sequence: CASSQVAGGETQYF. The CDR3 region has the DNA TGTGCCAGCAGCCAAGTGGCAGGGGGAGAGACCCAGTACTTC.

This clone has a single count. CDR3 in DNA: TGTGCCAGCAGTACTCAGGGTGTAAGCACTGAAGCTTTCTTT. This codes for CASSTQGVSTEAFF. This rearrangement joins TRBV28 to TRBJ1-1, with D tentatively TRBD1 (5 bases). The CDR3 extends over 14 amino acids. V shed 5 bases and J shed 4 bases, with 14 bases lying between them. Germline CDR1 is MDHEN and CDR2 is SYDVKM.

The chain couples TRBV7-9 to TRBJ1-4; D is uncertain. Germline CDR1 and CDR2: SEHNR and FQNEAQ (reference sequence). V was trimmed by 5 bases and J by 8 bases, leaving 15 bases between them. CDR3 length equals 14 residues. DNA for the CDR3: TGTGCCAGCAGCGCCTTCGGGGTCCCCGAAAAACTGTTTTTT. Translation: CASSAFGVPEKLFF.

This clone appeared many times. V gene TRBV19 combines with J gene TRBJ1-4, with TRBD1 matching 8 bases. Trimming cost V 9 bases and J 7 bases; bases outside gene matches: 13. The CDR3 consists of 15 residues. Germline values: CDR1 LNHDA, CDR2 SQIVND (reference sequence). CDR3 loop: CASQTGRRGPEKLFF. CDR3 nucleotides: TGTGCCAGCCAAACCGGGCGCAGGGGGCCTGAAAAACTGTTTTTT.

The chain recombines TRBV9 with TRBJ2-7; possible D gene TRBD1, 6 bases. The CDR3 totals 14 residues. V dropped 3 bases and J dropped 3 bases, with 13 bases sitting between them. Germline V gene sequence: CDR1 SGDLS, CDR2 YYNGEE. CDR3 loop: CASSATGNHYEQYF. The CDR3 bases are TGTGCCAGCAGCGCCACAGGGAATCACTACGAGCAGTACTTC.

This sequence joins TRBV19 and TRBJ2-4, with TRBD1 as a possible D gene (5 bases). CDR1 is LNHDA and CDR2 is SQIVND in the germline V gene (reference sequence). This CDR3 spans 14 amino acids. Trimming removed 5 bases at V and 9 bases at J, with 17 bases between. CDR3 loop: CASSVQGIVSIQYF. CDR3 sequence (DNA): TGTGCCAGTAGTGTCCAGGGTATAGTTAGCATTCAGTACTTC.

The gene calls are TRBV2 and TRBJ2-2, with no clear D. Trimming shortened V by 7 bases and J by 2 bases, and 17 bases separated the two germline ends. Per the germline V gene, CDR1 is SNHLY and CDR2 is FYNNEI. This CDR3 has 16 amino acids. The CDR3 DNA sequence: TGTGCCAGCATTAGTGAGGCTGGAACTAACACCGGGGAGCTGTTTTTT. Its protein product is CASISEAGTNTGELFF.

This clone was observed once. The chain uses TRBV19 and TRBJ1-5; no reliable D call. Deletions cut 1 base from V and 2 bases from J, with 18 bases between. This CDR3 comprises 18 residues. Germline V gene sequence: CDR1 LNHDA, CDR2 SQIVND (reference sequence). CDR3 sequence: CASSIGALGGMRNQPQHF. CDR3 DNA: TGTGCCAGTAGTATAGGGGCCCTGGGAGGGATGCGCAATCAGCCCCAGCATTTT.

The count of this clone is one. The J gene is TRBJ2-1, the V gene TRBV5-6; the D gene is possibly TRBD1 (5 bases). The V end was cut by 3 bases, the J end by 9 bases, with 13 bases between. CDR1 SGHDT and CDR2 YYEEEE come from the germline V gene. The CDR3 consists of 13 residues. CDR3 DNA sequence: TGTGCCAGCAGCTCCTTGGGGCTCGGTGAGCAGTTCTTC. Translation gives CASSSLGLGEQFF.